The rows below give T cell receptor beta chains drawn from one sample of a study of T cells after yellow fever vaccination. TCRdb itself ran the 5' RACE reads through MiXCR, one entry per CDR3 protein. The sample has a few hundred thousand distinct CDR3 sequences, roughly 4.3% seen once; the top ten hold roughly 25%. Sequenced material: PBMCs, taken 5 days after the yellow fever booster vaccination. Source of these receptors: a man aged 18 to 30 who received the YFV17D yellow fever vaccine. Both conserved end residues are part of each CDR3. D genes are given only for firm matches. Clone size appears in some rows only: once, few, many, or a class for an expanded clone.

V: TRBV5-8; D: TRBD1; J: TRBJ2-5; size: few; DNA: TGTGCCAGCAGCCACCCGGAGGGAAAAGGGACAGGGGAAGAGACCCAGTACTTC; CDR3: CASSHPEGKGTGEETQYF
V: TRBV12-5; D: -; J: TRBJ1-6; size: few; DNA: TGTGCTAGTGGTTTGGTAACCGGGGCTAGGGGGTCACCCCTCCACTTT; CDR3: CASGLVTGARGSPLHF
V: TRBV29-1; D: -; J: TRBJ1-1; size: few; DNA: TGCAGCGTTCCGGGACAACACACTGAAGCTTTCTTT; CDR3: CSVPGQHTEAFF
V: TRBV12-3/TRBV12-4; D: -; J: TRBJ2-5; size: many; DNA: TGTGCCAGCACCTTCGGCAGTCTACAAGAGACCCAGTACTTC; CDR3: CASTFGSLQETQYF
V: TRBV5-1; D: -; J: TRBJ2-7; size: many; DNA: TGCGCCAGCAGCTTGGATCCCGGAAGTCTGTCCTACGAGCAGTACTTC; CDR3: CASSLDPGSLSYEQYF
V: TRBV18; D: -; J: TRBJ2-1; size: -; DNA: TGTGCCAGCTCACCAGGGGGGCACAATGAGCAGTTCTTC; CDR3: CASSPGGHNEQFF
V: TRBV20-1; D: -; J: TRBJ1-2; size: -; DNA: TGCAGTGCTAGAGACAAAGGGGCCGGGTGGTTCTATGGCTACACCTTC; CDR3: CSARDKGAGWFYGYTF
V: TRBV29-1; D: TRBD1; J: TRBJ1-1; size: -; DNA: TGCAGCGTTGGGAAGGACAGGGTGGACACTGAAGCTTTCTTT; CDR3: CSVGKDRVDTEAFF
V: TRBV4-3; D: -; J: TRBJ2-3; size: -; DNA: TGCGCCAGCAGCCTCCGAAGCAGGGGAGGGTTGTTAAGCACAGATACGCAGTATTTT; CDR3: CASSLRSRGGLLSTDTQYF
V: TRBV12-3/TRBV12-4; D: -; J: TRBJ2-1; size: many; DNA: TGTGCCAGCAGTAGGGCGTACAATGAGCAGTTCTTC; CDR3: CASSRAYNEQFF
V: TRBV5-1; D: -; J: TRBJ1-2; size: -; DNA: TGCGCCAGCAGCTTCGGGACGGCAGTTTTCTATGGCTACACCTTC; CDR3: CASSFGTAVFYGYTF
V: TRBV5-1; D: -; J: TRBJ1-1; size: many; DNA: TGCGCCAGCAGCCGGGGGGGGAGGACTGAAGCTTTCTTT; CDR3: CASSRGGRTEAFF
V: TRBV28; D: -; J: TRBJ2-1; size: -; DNA: TGTGCCAGCACCCCCCGTCGGGATGAGCAGTTCTTC; CDR3: CASTPRRDEQFF
V: TRBV20-1; D: -; J: TRBJ2-7; size: few; DNA: TGCAGTGCTCACGGCACGGAAACTAACGAGCAGTACTTC; CDR3: CSAHGTETNEQYF
V: TRBV15; D: TRBD1; J: TRBJ1-2; size: few; DNA: TGTGCCACCAGCAGAGATAAGACAGGGGGAGGCTACACCTTC; CDR3: CATSRDKTGGGYTF
V: TRBV4-1; D: -; J: TRBJ1-2; size: -; DNA: TGCGCCAGCAGCCAAGATGTGGAGGGGAAAAACTATGGCTACACCTTC; CDR3: CASSQDVEGKNYGYTF
V: TRBV7-8; D: -; J: TRBJ2-2; size: few; DNA: TGTGCCAGCAGCTTCCCCGGAGGTGGGACCGGGGAGCTGTTTTTT; CDR3: CASSFPGGGTGELFF
V: TRBV4-3; D: TRBD2; J: TRBJ2-1; size: many; DNA: TGCGCCAGCAGTCCGGGACTAGCGGGGGGGCCGGGGTACAATGAGCAGTTCTTC; CDR3: CASSPGLAGGPGYNEQFF
V: TRBV12-3/TRBV12-4; D: -; J: TRBJ2-5; size: -; DNA: TGTGCCAGCAGCTCGGACTCCCAAGAGACCCAGTACTTC; CDR3: CASSSDSQETQYF
V: TRBV5-6; D: -; J: TRBJ2-7; size: few; DNA: TGTGCCAGCAGCTTTCGGGACGTCCGCGCCGAGCAGTACTTC; CDR3: CASSFRDVRAEQYF
V: TRBV6-4; D: -; J: TRBJ1-2; size: -; DNA: TGTGCCAGCAGTGACGGGGGCTCAAACTATGGCTACACCTTC; CDR3: CASSDGGSNYGYTF
V: TRBV12-3/TRBV12-4; D: TRBD2; J: TRBJ2-3; size: few; DNA: TGTGCCAGCAGTTTCGTAGCGGGGGGGTACAGTACGCAGTATTTT; CDR3: CASSFVAGGYSTQYF
V: TRBV14; D: -; J: TRBJ2-1; size: few; DNA: TGTGCCAGCAGCCCTCGAATAACCAGAACTTACAATGAGCAGTTCTTC; CDR3: CASSPRITRTYNEQFF
V: TRBV12-3/TRBV12-4; D: -; J: TRBJ2-3; size: few; DNA: TGTGCCAGCAACCTTAGGGGAGATACGCAGTATTTT; CDR3: CASNLRGDTQYF
V: TRBV5-1; D: -; J: TRBJ1-2; size: -; DNA: TGCGCCAGCAGCTTGGCTTATGAAAGCGGCTACACCTTC; CDR3: CASSLAYESGYTF
V: TRBV19; D: TRBD1; J: TRBJ1-5; size: -; DNA: TGTGCCAGTAGTACTATAGCCGGACAGGCCGGGGATCAGCCCCAGCATTTT; CDR3: CASSTIAGQAGDQPQHF
V: TRBV20-1; D: -; J: TRBJ1-1; size: few; DNA: TGCAGTGCTAGACGAGGGGCCATGAACACTGAAGCTTTCTTT; CDR3: CSARRGAMNTEAFF
V: TRBV7-2; D: -; J: TRBJ1-2; size: few; DNA: TGTGCCAGCAGCTTAGGGTGGACAAACTATGGCTACACCTTC; CDR3: CASSLGWTNYGYTF
V: TRBV6-6; D: -; J: TRBJ2-1; size: many; DNA: TGTGCCAGCGGAAGGGGGGCGGTCTACAATGAGCAGTTCTTC; CDR3: CASGRGAVYNEQFF
V: TRBV12-3/TRBV12-4; D: TRBD1; J: TRBJ2-1; size: many; DNA: TGTGCCAGCAGTAAACGGACAGGGGAAGACCCCTACAATGAGCAGTTCTTC; CDR3: CASSKRTGEDPYNEQFF
V: TRBV14; D: TRBD1; J: TRBJ2-1; size: -; DNA: TGTGCCAGCAGCCAAGGTAAAGCGGTAGGGGGCGCCTACAATGAGCAGTTCTTC; CDR3: CASSQGKAVGGAYNEQFF
V: TRBV7-6; D: -; J: TRBJ1-4; size: few; DNA: TGTGCCAGCAGCTTGGAAGATGAAAAACTGTTTTTT; CDR3: CASSLEDEKLFF
V: TRBV15; D: -; J: TRBJ1-1; size: few; DNA: TGTGCCACCAGCTGGGTCGCGTCGGGGCTAGCTTTCTTT; CDR3: CATSWVASGLAFF
V: TRBV28; D: -; J: TRBJ1-3; size: -; DNA: TGTGCCAGCAGTTTAATACAGGCGGGAAACACCATATATTTT; CDR3: CASSLIQAGNTIYF
V: TRBV19; D: -; J: TRBJ1-1; size: -; DNA: TGTGCCAGTAGTATAGGGTCAGGAACTATGAACACTGAAGCTTTCTTT; CDR3: CASSIGSGTMNTEAFF
V: TRBV7-2; D: TRBD1; J: TRBJ1-6; size: many; DNA: TGTGCCAGCAGCGTACAGGGGACCCGCTCCTATAATTCACCCCTCCACTTT; CDR3: CASSVQGTRSYNSPLHF
V: TRBV29-1; D: -; J: TRBJ2-5; size: few; DNA: TGCAGCGTACGAATCGGGTACCAAGAGACCCAGTACTTC; CDR3: CSVRIGYQETQYF
V: TRBV7-3; D: -; J: TRBJ2-2; size: many; DNA: TGTGCCAGCAGATTAGGGTTTTCTCGGAACGGGGAGCTGTTTTTT; CDR3: CASRLGFSRNGELFF
V: TRBV7-9; D: -; J: TRBJ2-1; size: -; DNA: TGTGCCAGCAGCGAAACCCCATACCAGGTTAATGAGCAGTTCTTC; CDR3: CASSETPYQVNEQFF
V: TRBV27; D: TRBD1; J: TRBJ1-1; size: few; DNA: TGTGCCAGCACGAGTCTGGCAACAGGGGACACTGAAGCTTTCTTT; CDR3: CASTSLATGDTEAFF
V: TRBV29-1; D: -; J: TRBJ1-1; size: -; DNA: TGCAGCGTTGAAGTATTAGTTGACACTGAAGCTTTCTTT; CDR3: CSVEVLVDTEAFF
V: TRBV29-1; D: TRBD1; J: TRBJ2-3; size: -; DNA: TGCAGCGTTGGAGGGGGCTTAAGAGATACGCAGTATTTT; CDR3: CSVGGGLRDTQYF
V: TRBV29-1; D: -; J: TRBJ2-2; size: many; DNA: TGCAGCGGGCGAAGCATGAACACCGGGGAGCTGTTTTTT; CDR3: CSGRSMNTGELFF
V: TRBV6-6; D: -; J: TRBJ1-2; size: many; DNA: TGTGCCAGCAGTTACTCGATACAGGATGGCGGCTACACCTTC; CDR3: CASSYSIQDGGYTF
V: TRBV6-6; D: -; J: TRBJ2-7; size: few; DNA: TGTGCCAGCAGTTCGGTACAGGTGACCTACGAGCAGTACTTC; CDR3: CASSSVQVTYEQYF
V: TRBV7-2; D: -; J: TRBJ1-4; size: many; DNA: TGTGCCAGCAGCTTCAACCCCTCGGGAGTAAAACTGTTTTTT; CDR3: CASSFNPSGVKLFF
V: TRBV2; D: TRBD2; J: TRBJ2-3; size: -; DNA: TGTGCCAGCAGTTCGACTAGCGGGGCGGGGAATACGCAGTATTTT; CDR3: CASSSTSGAGNTQYF
V: TRBV3-1; D: TRBD1; J: TRBJ2-5; size: once; DNA: TGTGCCAGCACACCGGACAGGGCCGAAGAGACCCAGTACTTC; CDR3: CASTPDRAEETQYF
V: TRBV7-6; D: -; J: TRBJ2-7; size: -; DNA: TGTGCCAGCAGCTTAGGAAGGGAATCCTACGAGCAGTACTTC; CDR3: CASSLGRESYEQYF
V: TRBV5-5; D: -; J: TRBJ2-3; size: few; DNA: TGTGCCAGCAGCCCTCCCCCCTCAGGGACAGATACGCAGTATTTT; CDR3: CASSPPPSGTDTQYF
V: TRBV2; D: TRBD1; J: TRBJ2-3; size: many; DNA: TGTGCCACGGACAGGGACACAGATACGCAGTATTTT; CDR3: CATDRDTDTQYF
V: TRBV7-2; D: TRBD1; J: TRBJ1-2; size: few; DNA: TGTGCCAGCAGCTTTTTACAGGGGGCTAACTATGGCTACACCTTC; CDR3: CASSFLQGANYGYTF
V: TRBV7-3; D: -; J: TRBJ2-1; size: many; DNA: TGTGCCAGCAGCGAGTCGGACAGTCTATACAATGAGCAGTTCTTC; CDR3: CASSESDSLYNEQFF
V: TRBV20-1; D: -; J: TRBJ2-3; size: few; DNA: TGCAGTGCTAGAGATATGCAAGGCACAGATACGCAGTATTTT; CDR3: CSARDMQGTDTQYF
V: TRBV3-1; D: -; J: TRBJ1-1; size: -; DNA: TGTGCCAGCAGCCAAGGGAGGTGGGGTCTTGGCACTGAAGCTTTCTTT; CDR3: CASSQGRWGLGTEAFF
V: TRBV7-2; D: TRBD1; J: TRBJ1-6; size: few; DNA: TGTGCCAGCAGACCTACAGGGGTCGAATCACCCCTCCACTTT; CDR3: CASRPTGVESPLHF
V: TRBV4-1; D: TRBD2; J: TRBJ2-5; size: -; DNA: TGCGCCAGCAGCCAAAGCGGGACTAGCGGGGGGAGGTCCCAGTACTTC; CDR3: CASSQSGTSGGRSQYF
V: TRBV20-1; D: TRBD2; J: TRBJ2-5; size: few; DNA: TGCAGTGCTAGAGCCGGACTAGCGGGGGGGGAAGTTCAAGAGACCCAGTACTTC; CDR3: CSARAGLAGGEVQETQYF
V: TRBV7-3; D: TRBD1; J: TRBJ1-6; size: -; DNA: TGTGCCAGCAGCTCAGGACAGGCGAATTCACCCCTCCACTTT; CDR3: CASSSGQANSPLHF